This T cell receptor beta chain was sequenced in a study of intratumoral heterogeneity in liver cancer. A note on the overall study: In the full cohort of roughly 14 patients, the median age was roughly 63 years and the majority of patients were male. The full cohort included around 72 multiregional samples from about 15 HCC patients, consisting of roughly 50 tumoral regions and approximately 20 adjacent nontumoral regions. The study combined RNA-seq, DNA sequencing, TCR-seq and SNP array data from multiple regions of hepatocellular carcinoma specimens to study intratumor heterogeneity. General conclusions and limits of the study: Limitations acknowledged by the authors included a relatively low number of patients and under-sampled representation of tumor-infiltrating lymphocytes.

CDR1 and CDR2, per the germline V gene (reference sequence), are DFQATT and SNEGSKA. The V end loses 3 bases and the J end loses 0 bases, and a stretch of 12 bases separates them. The CDR3 numbers 15 residues from cysteine through phenylalanine. The kept DNA is CDR3 alone, 45 bases in frame from the first base. Early-stage hepatocellular carcinoma was present in all patients, and no therapy was administered to any patient before surgical resection. None of the sampled areas showed macroscopic evidence of necrosis or hemorrhage. Multiple regions from two patients were subjected to TCR sequencing (ImmunoSeq). Each frozen resection tissue sample was taken at least 1 cm away from every other sample. The N label marked samples taken from nontumoral liver tissue adjacent to the tumor. Genomic DNA was isolated from bulk tissue with the DNeasy blood and tissue kit. Using the immunoSEQ assay, the TCR beta chain CDR3 regions were sequenced from genomic DNA. Rearranged VDJ segments were amplified with primers annealing to V and J segments. The study's own analysis went as follows. The ImmunoSeq Analyzer software was used to compute clonality and richness metrics. Differentially abundant clones between regions were identified using Fisher's exact test plus a beta-binomial method for added stringency. TCRdb stores this immuneACCESS table with in-frame sequences only. Part of the clones is absent; in the studies checked, under half of the shortfall reflects unresolved V genes, and no reason is known for the rest. V and J calls plus clone size are reproduced from that table; the DNA served to infer D and trimming. The sample data list around 5,900 clones, and 68% of these were observed just once. The ten largest clones represent roughly 20% of the sample.

As concerns this clone: The clone's antigen remains unknown. No clone much larger than this one lies a single base away; base qualities are absent.

This sequence originates from an older man with hepatocellular carcinoma. The chain is assembled from TRBV20-1 and TRBJ1-3; no confident D gene assignment can be made. Specimen: tumor-adjacent normal tissue, collected before any cancer treatment. Here the CDR3 is given as CSASSSRYSGNTIYF. The DNA sequence is TGCAGTGCTAGTTCCAGCCGATACTCTGGAAACACCATATATTTT.